Below are 31 T cell receptor beta chains sequenced from a single sample in a study of T-cell memory formation after mild COVID-19. Each CDR3 protein gets one entry after TCRdb re-called the 5' RACE reads with MiXCR. The data hold about 340,000 distinct CDR3 sequences, with 10% to 15% observed a single time. The sequenced sample was PBMCs or a T cell subset sorted from them (not recorded which). All receptors derive from a man younger than 35 who had mild COVID-19 (a few samples of this study predate the infection). Cell type and time point are not known.

There are many counts of this clonotype. This sequence joins TRBV7-6 and TRBJ2-3; D is perhaps TRBD2 (7 bases). The CDR3 contains 16 residues. V lost 5 bases and J lost 9, with 24 bases in between. Per germline, CDR1 SGHVS and CDR2 FNYEAQ. The CDR3 sequence: CASSLGQGGVGGTQYF. CDR3 sequence (DNA): TGTGCCAGCAGCCTAGGCCAAGGGGGGGTAGGAGGGACGCAGTATTTT.

The rearrangement uses TRBV12-3 or TRBV12-4 and TRBJ1-1, with D tentatively TRBD1 (5 bases). V was shortened by 6 bases and J by 6 bases, with 17 bases between the two germline ends. This CDR3 has 14 residues. The CDR3 region is CASSSIRETAEAFF. In DNA form, the CDR3 reads TGTGCCAGCAGCTCCATCAGGGAAACAGCTGAAGCTTTCTTT.

Only a few counts were recorded for this clonotype. The J gene is TRBJ1-2, the V gene TRBV5-1; the D gene is possibly TRBD1 (5 bases). The V and J ends lost 1 base and 4 bases respectively, with 8 bases between them. The CDR3 totals 13 residues. CDR1 is SGHRS, CDR2 YFSETQ, per germline. The CDR3 is CASSLFRAYGYTF. CDR3 nucleotides: TGCGCCAGCAGCTTGTTCAGGGCCTATGGCTACACCTTC.

This clonotype was seen more than once but under ten times. The chain couples TRBV29-1 to TRBJ1-2; 11 bases map to TRBD1. Losses at the gene ends were 2 bases for V and 5 bases for J; bases not matched to a gene: 7. Germline V gene sequence: CDR1 SQVTM, CDR2 ANQGSEA. There are 15 residues in the CDR3. The CDR3 DNA follows: TGCAGCGTTGAAACAACCGGGACAGGGGGATATGGCTACACCTTC. Its protein is CSVETTGTGGYGYTF. The full variable domain, rest sourced from reference TRBV29-1 and TRBJ1-2, is SAVISQKPSRDICQRGTSLTIQCQVDSQVTMMFWYRQQPGQSLTLIATANQGSEATYESGFVIDKFPISRPNLTFSTLTVSNMSPEDSSIYLCSVETTGTGGYGYTFGSGTRLTVV.

This clonotype was seen only a few times. The V call is TRBV18, the J call TRBJ2-4; D is perhaps TRBD2 (6 bases). V lost 2 bases and J 9 bases, leaving 14 bases between the germline ends. Germline-derived CDR1 and CDR2 are KGHSH and LQKENI. The CDR3 loop spans 14 amino acids. Written as DNA, the CDR3 is TGTGCCAGCTCACCAGCCCGCGGGGAGGCCATTCAGTACTTC. Translated, it gives CASSPARGEAIQYF.

The V and J genes are TRBV6-2 or TRBV6-3 and TRBJ1-5; D is undetermined. Germline-derived CDR1 and CDR2 are MNHEY and SVGEGT. V lost 5 bases to trimming and J lost 3 bases, with 8 bases between them. The CDR3 is made up of 13 amino acids. The CDR3 loop reads CASSMGYNQPQHF. The CDR3 DNA is TGTGCCAGCAGTATGGGTTACAATCAGCCCCAGCATTTT.

This sequence joins TRBV27 and TRBJ2-1; the match to TRBD2 covers 8 bases. V lost 11 bases and J lost 6; bases outside the gene matches: 12. The CDR3 totals 14 residues. From germline, CDR1 is MNHEY and CDR2 SMNVEV (reference sequence). CDR3 nucleotide sequence: TGTGCCGGCTCCCCGGGACTAGGGGGCAATGAGCAGTTCTTC. This gives the protein CAGSPGLGGNEQFF.

This clonotype has a handful of counts. V usage is TRBV19 and J usage is TRBJ1-6, with D unresolved. Germline V CDR1 and CDR2: LNHDA, SQIVND (reference sequence). The V and J ends lost 4 bases and 7 bases respectively, with 8 bases between them. This CDR3 comprises 13 residues. The CDR3 sequence is CASSNRPNSPLHF. In nucleotides, the CDR3 is TGTGCCAGTAGTAACCGACCAAATTCACCCCTCCACTTT.

The table lists this clonotype with many counts. The chain links TRBV7-9 to TRBJ2-5; the D is unclear. Trimming removed 1 base from V and 4 bases from J, with 10 bases in between. Per germline, CDR1 SEHNR and CDR2 FQNEAQ (reference sequence). This CDR3 comprises 14 residues. The CDR3 here is CASSLVGSGETQYF. CDR3 in DNA: TGTGCCAGCAGCTTAGTAGGGTCCGGAGAGACCCAGTACTTC.

This clonotype was counted between two and nine times. This rearrangement joins TRBV6-5 to TRBJ1-1; 11 nucleotides match TRBD1. The CDR3 loop spans 14 amino acids. V lost 6 bases and J lost 6; bases outside the gene matches: 6. Germline loops: CDR1 MNHEY, CDR2 SVGAGI. Here the CDR3 DNA reads TGTGCCAGCAGCTACGGACAGGGGGCTGCTGAAGCTTTCTTT. This gives the protein CASSYGQGAAEAFF.

The chain combines TRBV7-9 with TRBJ2-3, with 7 bases matching TRBD2. The CDR3 is 15 amino acids. CDR1 SEHNR and CDR2 FQNEAQ come from the germline V gene (reference sequence). V lost 5 bases and J lost 4; bases outside the gene matches: 9. CDR3 loop: CASSPGGGRADTQYF. The CDR3 bases are TGTGCCAGCAGCCCCGGCGGGGGTAGGGCAGATACGCAGTATTTT.

In its sample, this clonotype was seen many times. V is TRBV11-2 and J is TRBJ2-4, with 11 bases lining up with TRBD2. This CDR3 has 16 residues. J was trimmed by 2 bases and V by 5 bases; bases with no gene match: 5. From germline, CDR1 is SGHAT and CDR2 FQNNGV. The CDR3 protein is CASSPTSGGTKNIQYF. The DNA of the CDR3 is TGTGCCAGCAGCCCCACTAGCGGGGGTACCAAAAACATTCAGTACTTC.

The V gene is TRBV5-5, the J gene TRBJ1-6, with no clear D. Trimming cost V 3 bases and J 9 bases, with 16 bases left between them. The CDR3 is 15 amino acids. Germline CDR1 SGHKS, CDR2 YYEKEE (reference sequence). Here the CDR3 DNA reads TGTGCCAGCAGCTGGGCCGGGATCATTCTTTCACCCCTCCACTTT. It is translated as CASSWAGIILSPLHF.

This clonotype showed up many times. The chain employs TRBV5-1 and TRBJ2-1; D assignment may be TRBD1 or TRBD2 (6 bases each). The CDR3 has 14 residues. With 7 bases removed from V and 2 bases from J, the gap between germline ends came to 13 bases. CDR1 SGHRS and CDR2 YFSETQ come from the germline V gene. In nucleotides, the CDR3 is TGCGCCAGCGGGGAAGGGGGGCCCTACAATGAGCAGTTCTTC. Encoded protein: CASGEGGPYNEQFF.

The chain recombines TRBV4-1 with TRBJ2-1; TRBD2 might be the D (6 bases). Trimming pared 4 bases from V and 0 bases from J, leaving 16 bases between. Germline-derived CDR1 and CDR2 are MGHRA and YSYEKL. The CDR3 runs to 17 residues. The CDR3 region has the DNA TGCGCCAGCAGCCCCTTGGTTCGCGGGGCCTCCTACAATGAGCAGTTCTTC. It encodes CASSPLVRGASYNEQFF.

The rearrangement links TRBV5-6 to TRBJ1-2; tentative D call: TRBD1 (6 bases). The germline V and J ends were trimmed by 0 bases and 5 bases, with 14 bases remaining between them. Germline V lookup: CDR1 SGHDT, CDR2 YYEEEE. The CDR3 has 15 amino acids. In DNA form, the CDR3 reads TGTGCCAGCAGCTTGGGCCCGGACAGTGATTATGGCTACACCTTC. Translated, it gives CASSLGPDSDYGYTF. Variable domain in full (rest from reference TRBV5-6 and TRBJ1-2): DAGVTQSPTHLIKTRGQQVTLRCSPKSGHDTVSWYQQALGQGPQFIFQYYEEEERQRGNFPDRFSGHQFPNYSSELNVNALLLGDSALYLCASSLGPDSDYGYTFGSGTRLTVV.

V and J are TRBV20-1 and TRBJ1-5; D is perhaps TRBD1 (6 bases). Germline CDR1 DFQATT, CDR2 SNEGSKA (reference sequence). This CDR3 has 13 residues. The ends were cut back, 6 bases at V and 4 bases at J, with 13 bases in the middle. The CDR3 nucleotides are TGCAGTGCAGCCGACAGGTTGAATCAGCCCCAGCATTTT. Translating gives CSAADRLNQPQHF.

This clonotype was counted at least ten times. The J gene is TRBJ2-5, the V gene TRBV5-1; 8 bases map to TRBD1. J gave up 4 bases and V 0 bases, and 5 bases lay outside the gene matches. Germline CDR1 reads SGHRS; CDR2 reads YFSETQ. The CDR3 runs to 15 residues. The DNA for the CDR3 is TGCGCCAGCAGCTTGGGCCAGGGGGCTGGAGAGACCCAGTACTTC. Translating gives CASSLGQGAGETQYF.

This clonotype has a count of ten or more. V gene TRBV7-2 combines with J gene TRBJ2-7; no clear D gene. Germline values: CDR1 SGHTA, CDR2 FQGNSA. This CDR3 contains 18 residues. The V end lost 1 base, the J end lost 1 base, and 20 bases lay between the germline ends. The CDR3 DNA sequence: TGTGCCAGCAGCTTAGGGGTTCTAAAGGACCGACGATCCTACGAGCAGTACGTC. It translates to CASSLGVLKDRRSYEQYV.

The CDR3 loop is CASSSLGGSYGYTF. The CDR3 DNA sequence: TGCGCCAGCAGCTCCCTAGGGGGTTCCTATGGCTACACCTTC. J is TRBJ1-2 and V is TRBV5-1, with a weak D call TRBD1 (6 bases). This CDR3 spans 14 amino acids. V was clipped by 3 bases and J by 4 bases, with 13 bases between them. CDR1 is SGHRS, CDR2 YFSETQ, per germline.

The chain carries TRBV10-3 and TRBJ2-3; TRBD2 matches 7 bases. The V segment lost 3 bases and the J segment 2 bases; nucleotides outside the gene matches: 14. Germline V lookup: CDR1 ENHRY, CDR2 SYGVKD. The CDR3 consists of 18 residues. CDR3 nucleotides: TGTGCCATCAGTGACCTGGCGAACCTAGCGGATTCCACAGATACGCAGTATTTT. Its protein is CAISDLANLADSTDTQYF.

The chain couples TRBV7-3 to TRBJ2-2; tentatively, D is TRBD1 (6 bases). V lost 9 bases and J 3 bases, leaving 8 bases between the germline ends. There are 12 residues in the CDR3. Germline values: CDR1 SGHTA, CDR2 FQGTGA. This CDR3 is CASTGHTGELFF. Written as DNA, the CDR3 is TGTGCCAGTACAGGGCACACCGGGGAGCTGTTTTTT.

The rearrangement joins TRBV7-9 to TRBJ2-7; D gene unclear. The CDR3 is 13 amino acids. Germline lookup yields CDR1 SEHNR and CDR2 FQNEAQ (reference sequence). Deletions cut 5 bases from V and 3 bases from J, with 11 bases between. The chain's CDR3 is CASSHPQFYEQYF. As DNA, the CDR3 is TGTGCCAGCAGCCACCCACAGTTCTACGAGCAGTACTTC.

On this clonotype: The junction departs from the called germline gene at one end, perhaps through a read error. The CDR3 DNA follows: TGTGCCAGTAGCTCGGATTTTACAGATACGCAGTATTTT. Its protein product is CASSSDFTDTQYF. The rearrangement uses TRBV7-2 and TRBJ2-3; D call uncertain. The CDR3 covers 13 residues. Germline CDR1 is SGHTA and CDR2 is FQGNSA.

The chain is built from TRBV4-1 and TRBJ2-1, with D perhaps being TRBD1 or TRBD2 (5 bases each). Trimming took 3 bases from V and 8 from J, leaving 35 bases between them. The CDR3 is 21 amino acids. Looked up from germline, CDR1 is MGHRA and CDR2 is YSYEKL. In DNA form, the CDR3 reads TGCGCCAGCAGCCAGGTCTTATGGGTAGGACTCGACCAGGACACCCGAGATGAGCAGTTCTTC. Its protein product is CASSQVLWVGLDQDTRDEQFF.

The chain couples TRBV6-1 to TRBJ1-2; D is possibly TRBD1 (5 bases). This CDR3 comprises 13 residues. Trimming left V 0 bases short and J 8 bases short, with 10 bases between. Germline lookup yields CDR1 MNHNS and CDR2 SASEGT. DNA of the CDR3: TGTGCCAGCAGTGAAGCTCAGGGAGAAGGCTACACCTTC. It encodes CASSEAQGEGYTF.

V is TRBV5-6 and J is TRBJ2-7; 9 bases agree with TRBD2. This CDR3 has 13 amino acids. Germline-derived CDR1 and CDR2 are SGHDT and YYEEEE. The V gene end was trimmed by 1 base and the J gene end by 7 bases; junction bases not matched to a gene: 3. The CDR3 nucleotides read TGTGCCAGCAGCTTGATAGCGGGGGAAGAGCAGTACGTC. Amino acid sequence: CASSLIAGEEQYV.

This rearrangement joins TRBV7-9 to TRBJ2-1, with 8 bases identical to TRBD2. V lost 3 bases, J lost 2 bases, and 6 bases stayed unmatched. The CDR3 length is 16 residues. Germline V gene sequence: CDR1 SEHNR, CDR2 FQNEAQ (reference sequence). CDR3 coding DNA: TGTGCCAGCAGCTTTCCGGGGGGGATCGCCTACAATGAGCAGTTCTTC. As protein: CASSFPGGIAYNEQFF.

This clonotype appeared a few times. V usage is TRBV7-9 and J usage is TRBJ1-1; 8 bases are a match to TRBD1. The CDR3 is 15 residues long. J lost 3 bases, V lost 4 bases, and 7 bases had no gene match. From germline, CDR1 is SEHNR and CDR2 FQNEAQ (reference sequence). CDR3 sequence: CASSSRQGAYTEAFF. For the CDR3, the DNA is TGTGCCAGCAGCTCAAGGCAGGGGGCCTACACTGAAGCTTTCTTT.

This clonotype was counted between two and nine times. CDR3 sequence (DNA): TGTGCCTGGAGTCGACAGGCAGAGGGCGGCTACACCTTC. Amino acids: CAWSRQAEGGYTF. J is TRBJ1-2 and V is TRBV30; possibly TRBD1 for D (6 bases). The CDR3 has 13 amino acids. Trimming stripped 2 bases from V and 8 bases from J, with 15 bases between. Germline V lookup: CDR1 GTSNPN, CDR2 SVGIG (reference sequence).

This clonotype was counted many times. The rearrangement links TRBV30 to TRBJ2-5; 7 positions agree with TRBD2. This CDR3 comprises 12 residues. The V gene's germline CDR1 is GTSNPN and CDR2 SVGIG (reference sequence). The junction had 7 bases not matched to a gene; V was cut back by 8 bases and J by 4 bases. The CDR3 reads CAGRLAAETQYF. CDR3 in DNA: TGTGCCGGACGACTAGCAGCAGAGACCCAGTACTTC.